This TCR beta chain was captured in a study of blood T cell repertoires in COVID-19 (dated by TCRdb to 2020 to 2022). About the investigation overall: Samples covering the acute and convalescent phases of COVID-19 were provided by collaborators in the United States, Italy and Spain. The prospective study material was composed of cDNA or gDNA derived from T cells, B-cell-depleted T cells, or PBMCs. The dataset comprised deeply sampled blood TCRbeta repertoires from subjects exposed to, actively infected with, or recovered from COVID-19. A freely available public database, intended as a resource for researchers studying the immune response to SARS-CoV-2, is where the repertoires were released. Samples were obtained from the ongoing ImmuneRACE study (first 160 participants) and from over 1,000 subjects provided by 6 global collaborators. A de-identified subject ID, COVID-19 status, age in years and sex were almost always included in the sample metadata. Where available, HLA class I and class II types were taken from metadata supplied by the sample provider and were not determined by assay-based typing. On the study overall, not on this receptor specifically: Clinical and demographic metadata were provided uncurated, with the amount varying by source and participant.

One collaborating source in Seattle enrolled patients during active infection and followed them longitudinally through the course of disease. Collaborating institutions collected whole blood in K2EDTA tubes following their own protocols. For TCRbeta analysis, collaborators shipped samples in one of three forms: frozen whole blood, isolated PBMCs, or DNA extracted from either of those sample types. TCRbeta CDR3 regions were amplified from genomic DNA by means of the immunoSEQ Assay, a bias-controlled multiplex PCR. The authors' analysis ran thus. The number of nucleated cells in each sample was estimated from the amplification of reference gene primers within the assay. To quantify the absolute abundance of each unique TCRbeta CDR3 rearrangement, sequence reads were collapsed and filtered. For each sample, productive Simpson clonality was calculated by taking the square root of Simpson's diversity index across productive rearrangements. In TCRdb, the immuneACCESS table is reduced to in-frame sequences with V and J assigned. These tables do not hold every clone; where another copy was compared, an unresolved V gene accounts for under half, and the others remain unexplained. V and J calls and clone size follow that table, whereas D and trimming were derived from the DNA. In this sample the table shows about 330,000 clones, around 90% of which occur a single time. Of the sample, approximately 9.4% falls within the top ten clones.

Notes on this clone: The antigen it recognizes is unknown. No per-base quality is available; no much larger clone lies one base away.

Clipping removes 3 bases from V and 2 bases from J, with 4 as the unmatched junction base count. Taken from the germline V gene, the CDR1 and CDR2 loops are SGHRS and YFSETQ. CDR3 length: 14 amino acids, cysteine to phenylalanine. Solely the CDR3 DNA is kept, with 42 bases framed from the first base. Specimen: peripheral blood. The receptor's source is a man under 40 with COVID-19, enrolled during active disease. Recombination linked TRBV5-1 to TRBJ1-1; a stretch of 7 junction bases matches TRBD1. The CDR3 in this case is CASSYGQENTEAFF. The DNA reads TGCGCCAGCAGCTATGGACAGGAAAACACTGAAGCTTTCTTT.